What follows are 17 T cell receptor beta chains derived from one specimen sequenced in a study of identifying expanded T cells in peripheral blood. The table came from immunoSEQ multiplex PCR; TCRdb's copy has only in-frame clones and leaves some out. The data hold 97,000 or so clones, with around 88% observed a single time. The sequenced sample was blood. Receptors originate from a person aged 18-70 years in good health.

The chain couples TRBV29-1 to TRBJ2-3, with D perhaps matching TRBD2 (7 bases). The ends were cut back, 6 bases at V and 5 bases at J, with 15 bases in the middle. The CDR3 is made up of 13 amino acids. Germline assignment: CDR1 SQVTM and CDR2 ANQGSEA. CDR3 sequence reads: CSVGGGAGDTQYF. CDR3 DNA sequence: TGCAGCGTCGGTGGGGGGGCAGGAGATACGCAGTATTTT.

The V gene is TRBV5-6, the J gene TRBJ2-3; TRBD2 is a possible D gene (6 bases). The V gene's germline CDR1 is SGHDT and CDR2 YYEEEE. This CDR3 spans 14 amino acids. V was clipped by 3 bases and J by 4 bases, with 12 bases between them. CDR3 in amino acids: CASSSSREPDTQYF. For the CDR3, the DNA is TGTGCCAGCAGCTCCTCCCGGGAGCCAGATACGCAGTATTTT.

This chain uses TRBV18 with TRBJ1-1; no reliable D call. CDR1 and CDR2 (germline): KGHSH, LQKENI. The CDR3 consists of 13 residues. Trimming left V 0 bases short and J 8 bases short, with 10 bases between. The DNA of the CDR3 is TGTGCCAGCTCACCACCAAACACCTACGAAGCTTTCTTT. Protein: CASSPPNTYEAFF.

The rearrangement joins TRBV11-1 to TRBJ1-1; a weak D match, TRBD1 (5 bases). The germline CDR1 and CDR2 sequences are SGHAT and FQDESV (reference sequence). V lost 3 bases and J lost 0, with 17 bases in between. This CDR3 contains 17 residues. The CDR3 sequence is CASSLALQGSLNTEAFF. CDR3 nucleotide sequence: TGTGCCAGCAGCTTGGCCCTCCAGGGCAGCTTGAACACTGAAGCTTTCTTT.

The chain carries TRBV15 and TRBJ2-7; 10 bases match TRBD1. From germline, CDR1 is LNHNV and CDR2 YYDKDF (reference sequence). V lost 3 bases, J lost 1 base, and 3 bases stayed unmatched. The CDR3 length is 15 residues. CDR3 residues: CATSSGDRGSYEQYF. Here the CDR3 DNA reads TGTGCCACCAGCAGCGGGGACAGGGGTTCCTACGAGCAGTACTTC.

The rearrangement uses TRBV7-3 and TRBJ1-6, with TRBD1 as a possible D gene (6 bases). V was pared by 6 bases and J by 10 bases, with 13 bases between. Germline values: CDR1 SGHTA, CDR2 FQGTGA. The CDR3 covers 13 residues. Here the CDR3 DNA reads TGTGCCAGCAGGGCCAGGGGTGACTCACCCCTCCACTTT. This codes for CASRARGDSPLHF.

The rearrangement uses TRBV5-8 and TRBJ2-1; 9 nucleotides line up with TRBD1. V shed 3 bases, J shed 5 bases, and the junction held 6 bases outside the gene matches. This CDR3 spans 15 amino acids. Germline V CDR1 and CDR2: SGHTS, YDEGEE. The CDR3 DNA follows: TGTGCCAGCAGCTGGGGGGACAGGGTTAACAATGAGCAGTTCTTC. Translating gives CASSWGDRVNNEQFF.

The rearrangement uses TRBV27 and TRBJ2-7; 12 bases agree with TRBD2. The CDR3 spans 17 residues. J was trimmed by 2 bases and V by 5 bases; bases with no gene match: 10. CDR1 and CDR2 (germline): MNHEY, SMNVEV (reference sequence). CDR3 nucleotide sequence: TGTGCCAGCAGTACTCGGTGGACTAGCGGGGAAACCTACGAGCAGTACTTC. Its translation: CASSTRWTSGETYEQYF.

This chain uses TRBV7-9 with TRBJ2-1; 7 bases are a match to TRBD1. Germline loops: CDR1 SEHNR, CDR2 FQNEAQ (reference sequence). With 4 bases clipped from V and 9 bases from J, the junction kept 6 bases outside the gene matches. The length of the CDR3 is 13 residues. The CDR3 spells CASSSTGDSEQFF. CDR3 nucleotide sequence: TGTGCCAGCAGCTCCACAGGGGACAGTGAGCAGTTCTTC.

V usage is TRBV11-3 and J usage is TRBJ1-6, with unresolved D. This CDR3 comprises 13 residues. Per the germline V gene, CDR1 is SGHNT and CDR2 is YENEEA. Trimming left V 11 bases short and J 7 bases short, with 15 bases between. CDR3 sequence reads: CAHEREWNSPLHF. CDR3 coding DNA: TGTGCCCACGAGCGGGAATGGAATTCACCCCTCCACTTT.

V gene TRBV4-1 combines with J gene TRBJ1-1; possible D gene TRBD1, 5 bases. V lost 4 bases and J lost 0, with 9 bases in between. Germline V CDR1 and CDR2: MGHRA, YSYEKL. This CDR3 has 14 residues. The CDR3 region has the DNA TGCGCCAGCAGCCTAGGGGTTCTGAACACTGAAGCTTTCTTT. Its translation: CASSLGVLNTEAFF.

In DNA, the CDR3 is TGTGCCAGCAGCGTAGGGGTAGGGTCAGATACGCAGTATTTT. Protein: CASSVGVGSDTQYF. This chain links TRBV9 with TRBJ2-3; D ambiguous. This CDR3 spans 14 amino acids. Germline V CDR1 and CDR2: SGDLS, YYNGEE. Trimming pared 0 bases from V and 4 bases from J, leaving 9 bases between.

The V call is TRBV7-7, the J call TRBJ2-5; D is undetermined. This CDR3 comprises 13 residues. Germline CDR1 and CDR2: SSHAT and FNYEAQ (reference sequence). Trimming left V 3 bases short and J 2 bases short, with 7 bases between. DNA of the CDR3: TGTGCCAGCAGCTTTGGGCAGCAAGAGACCCAGTACTTC. This translates into CASSFGQQETQYF.

A single count supports this clone. The chain is built from TRBV18 and TRBJ1-5; 8 positions agree with TRBD1. Germline values: CDR1 KGHSH, CDR2 LQKENI. This CDR3 is 15 amino acids long. The junction had 9 bases not matched to a gene; V was cut back by 5 bases and J by 6 bases. The CDR3 DNA sequence: TGTGCCAGCTCATCGAGACAGGGGAGGGTTCAGCCCCAGCATTTT. Encoded protein: CASSSRQGRVQPQHF.

V gene TRBV7-2 combines with J gene TRBJ2-2, with D possibly being TRBD1 or TRBD2 (5 bases each). V lost 0 bases and J lost 4, with 9 bases in between. Germline values: CDR1 SGHTA, CDR2 FQGNSA. The CDR3 covers 15 residues. DNA for the CDR3: TGTGCCAGCAGCTTAGCAGGGACCCTCACCGGGGAGCTGTTTTTT. Translation gives CASSLAGTLTGELFF.

This chain joins TRBV9 and TRBJ1-6; the D gene is possibly TRBD1 (5 bases). The V gene's germline CDR1 is SGDLS and CDR2 YYNGEE. CDR3 length: 13 residues. The V and J ends lost 3 bases and 13 bases respectively, with 14 bases between them. As DNA, the CDR3 is TGTGCCAGCAGCGCCTCCGGGGGGGGGCCCCTCCACTTT. Translation gives CASSASGGGPLHF.

The gene calls are TRBV4-2 and TRBJ2-7; TRBD1 matches at 7 bases. V lost 2 bases to trimming and J lost 0 bases; unmatched junction nucleotides: 1. Germline assignment: CDR1 LGHNA and CDR2 YNFKEQ. The CDR3 runs 14 residues. The CDR3 DNA reads as TGTGCCAGCAGCCAACACAGGGGCTCCTACGAGCAGTACTTC. This gives the protein CASSQHRGSYEQYF.